This TCR beta chain was retrieved from a study of T cell responses to AZD1222 COVID-19 vaccine (dated by TCRdb to the early 2020s). Concerning the study at large: TCR sequencing covered some 240 trial participants: 200 to 220 given two doses of AZD1222 and 26 given two doses of MenACWY control vaccine. Trial participants were enrolled by age into subgroups of 18-55, 56-69 and 70-plus years, and roughly 150, 30 and 60 TCR-sequenced participants, respectively, were included in these subgroups.

The time point label of this sample denotes: about 28 days (+/-7) after the second vaccine dose. Because spike-specific TCR depth and breadth did not differ between the two schedules, AZD1222 recipients who got a second dose at roughly 4 weeks were pooled with those who got a second dose at roughly 12 weeks. Samples from vaccinated people were obtained from the UK trials COV001 and COV002, which included a single-blind randomized controlled phase 2/3 trial of AZD1222 (ChAdOx1 nCoV-19) in healthy adults. For TCRbeta chain sequencing, PBMC samples from trial participants were taken at day 0 and at day 28 after the second dose. The CDR3 regions of human TCRbeta chains were subjected to immunosequencing. The paper's data handling went like this. TCRs in the repertoires were compared against a reference library of SARS-CoV-2-specific TCRs that had been generated with the MIRA antigen-specificity platform. Breadth was defined as the fraction of unique TCRs that were SARS-CoV-2-associated. Depth was defined as the fraction of total T cells that were SARS-CoV-2-associated. Each spike-specific TCR was assigned to its reactive spike region and to a CD4 or CD8 class using the MIRA data. Log10-transformed breadth and depth values were compared by one-way ANOVA with Sidak's multiple comparisons tests. TCRdb obtained this table from immuneACCESS and retained in-frame rearrangements with V and J assigned. These tables miss some clones; where compared with another copy, unresolved V genes account for less than half of the shortfall, and the remainder is unexplained. V and J calls and clone size are given by that table; D and trimming were obtained from the DNA. The sample table contains 110,000 to 150,000 clones; only one count was recorded for around 92% of them. The ten largest account for about 3.5% of the sample.

What the research found in general, with its limitations: Participants were mostly white British, with more females than males. The authors suggested clonal diversity may have been underestimated. Conclusions about previously exposed vaccinees are limited, since just five or six AZD1222 recipients were seropositive for SARS-CoV-2 at baseline. The 56-69-year group was small, and its depth increase did not reach significance, likely because of low power. No day 14 peak-response samples were available, so repertoires were characterized only after the peak T cell response. Reportedly, almost half of the unique spike-specific TCRs recognized epitopes lying outside the regions that are mutated in the B.1.351 and B.1.1.7 variants. The whole spike protein was spanned by vaccine-associated CD4 TCRs, and dominant responses were seen in regions 160-218 and 743-854. A significant rise in spike-specific TCR breadth and depth was observed after two AZD1222 doses relative to day 0 and relative to MenACWY recipients.

On this clone itself: There is no known antigen for this receptor. Per-base quality was not reported, and no clone a single base away is much larger than it.

Taken from cysteine to phenylalanine, the CDR3 has 15 residues. Just CDR3 DNA is preserved here, 45 bases in frame from base 1. CDR1 is given as LGHDT and CDR2 as YNNKEL, both from the germline V gene (reference sequence). Trimming takes 5 bases off V and 5 bases off J; junction bases not matched to a gene: 8. This chain is built from TRBV3-1 (or the pseudogene TRBV3-2) and TRBJ1-5; 8 bases in the junction line up with TRBD1. The sequences come from peripheral blood, collected 28 days after the second AZD1222 dose. This receptor was identified in an adult who received the AZD1222 COVID-19 vaccine. The DNA sequence is as follows: TGTGCCAGCAGCTTGGCGGGGACAGGATATCAGCCCCAGCATTTT. It specifies CASSLAGTGYQPQHF.